Described below is a single T cell receptor beta chain sequence and its context. This sample was included in a study of cytomegalovirus exposure and HLA in healthy donors. Both 60 Vbeta primers and 13 Jbeta primers went into the PCR. Data came from immunoSEQ multiplex PCR; TCRdb stores just in-frame clones and leaves some out. The data show about 190,000 clones, with around 78% seen just once and roughly 14% held by the top ten. The sample was PBMCs. The TCR sequence derives from a young woman in good health and CMV-seropositive.

CDR3 in amino acids: CARPKLSYEQYF. In DNA form, the CDR3 reads TGTGCCAGACCAAAGCTCTCCTACGAGCAGTACTTC. The J gene is TRBJ2-7, the V gene TRBV11-2; D is unresolved. Germline V gives CDR1 SGHAT, CDR2 FQNNGV. The length of the CDR3 is 12 residues. V shed 9 bases and J shed 0 bases, with 9 bases lying between them. Using reference TRBV11-2 and TRBJ2-7 for the parts outside the CDR3, the full variable domain is EAGVAQSPRYKIIEKRQSVAFWCNPISGHATLYWYQQILGQGPKLLIQFQNNGVVDDSQLPKDRFSAERLKGVDSTLKIQPAKLEDSAVYLCARPKLSYEQYFGPGTRLTVT.